One and the same sample provided the 9 T cell receptor beta chains below, sequenced in a study of blood T cells in healthy people across ages. A sample-barcoded 5' primer and a J-beta primer mix were used in a second PCR of roughly 6 to 11 cycles. TCRdb processed the 5' RACE reads anew with MiXCR; each CDR3 protein has one entry. The profile covers around 900,000 distinct CDR3 sequences, with 29% appearing a single time and 15% to 20% taken by the ten largest. Sequencing was performed on blood. The source of these receptors is a woman over 75 in good health.

With respect to this clonotype: This may be a read error, as it is one base from a much larger clone. The V call is TRBV11-2, the J call TRBJ2-5; D may be TRBD1 or TRBD2 (5 bases each). Germline loops: CDR1 SGHAT, CDR2 FQNNGV. The CDR3 has 15 amino acids. Trimming removed 0 bases from V and 8 bases from J, with 16 bases in between. The CDR3 loop reads CASSLDLRKWDTQYF. CDR3 coding DNA: TGTGCCAGCAGCTTAGATCTCAGGAAGTGGGACACCCAGTACTTC.

In its sample, this clonotype was seen many times. This chain joins TRBV18 and TRBJ2-7, with unresolved D. The V end lost 1 base, the J end lost 7 bases, and 11 bases lay between the germline ends. Looked up from germline, CDR1 is KGHSH and CDR2 is LQKENI. CDR3 length: 13 amino acids. The CDR3 region is CASSPLGPIEQYF. The CDR3 DNA is TGTGCCAGCTCACCACTGGGTCCTATTGAGCAGTACTTC.

This clonotype was counted ten times or more. The V call is TRBV6-1, the J call TRBJ2-1; tentative D call: TRBD1 (6 bases). The V gene lost 2 bases and the J gene lost 12 bases, with 17 bases spanning the gap. The CDR3 has 14 residues. The germline CDR1 and CDR2 sequences are MNHNS and SASEGT. The chain's CDR3 is CASSENQGSIGQFF. CDR3 bases: TGTGCCAGCAGTGAAAACCAGGGGTCCATTGGGCAGTTCTTC.

The chain uses TRBV7-9 and TRBJ2-2, with D possibly matching TRBD1 (6 bases). The V gene's germline CDR1 is SEHNR and CDR2 FQNEAQ (reference sequence). Trimming removed 6 bases from V and 7 bases from J, with 18 bases in between. The CDR3 has 15 residues. The CDR3 is CASRPQGQRVGELFF. The DNA for the CDR3 is TGTGCCAGCAGACCCCAAGGACAGAGGGTCGGGGAGCTGTTTTTT.

The chain carries TRBV2 and TRBJ2-3; D might be TRBD2 (6 bases). The CDR3 contains 15 residues. Trimming removed 7 bases from V and 7 bases from J, with 21 bases in between. CDR1 SNHLY and CDR2 FYNNEI come from the germline V gene. The DNA for the CDR3 is TGTGCCAGCAAACTCGACCCGGAGGGGATGAATACGCAGTATTTT. Translation: CASKLDPEGMNTQYF.

The V call is TRBV18, the J call TRBJ1-1, with D unresolved. The ends were cut back, 3 bases at V and 10 bases at J, with 12 bases in the middle. Looked up from germline, CDR1 is KGHSH and CDR2 is LQKENI. The CDR3 extends over 12 amino acids. The DNA of the CDR3 is TGTGCCAGCTCACCCACCCGGGAGAGAGCTTTCTTT. Its translation: CASSPTRERAFF.

The chain employs TRBV19 and TRBJ1-5; tentative D call: TRBD1 (5 bases). V was shortened by 6 bases and J by 6 bases, with 18 bases between the two germline ends. The CDR3 length is 15 residues. CDR1 is LNHDA, CDR2 SQIVND, per germline (reference sequence). The CDR3 sequence is CASRGGITGGQPQHF. DNA of the CDR3: TGTGCCAGTAGGGGAGGGATTACAGGCGGTCAGCCCCAGCATTTT.

J is TRBJ1-5 and V is TRBV7-9; D not resolved. The CDR3 is 13 amino acids. Germline V gives CDR1 SEHNR, CDR2 FQNEAQ (reference sequence). V shed 6 bases and J shed 7 bases, with 13 bases lying between them. The CDR3 sequence is CASSTGWGQPQHF. CDR3 DNA sequence: TGTGCCAGCAGTACGGGGTGGGGACAGCCCCAGCATTTT.

With respect to this clonotype: Being one base from a much bigger clone, this may be a read error. The DNA for the CDR3 is TGTGCCAGCTCACCACCGTACAGTTATGGGGGTGGGCAGTTCTTC. Translation gives CASSPPYSYGGGQFF. The chain carries TRBV18 and TRBJ2-1; D assignment may be TRBD1 or TRBD2 (5 bases each). Germline CDR1 reads KGHSH; CDR2 reads LQKENI. The CDR3 covers 15 residues. V was shortened by 0 bases and J by 12 bases, with 18 bases between the two germline ends.